A single sample gave rise to the 8 T cell receptor beta chains below, sequenced in a study of T cell responses to AZD1222 COVID-19 vaccine. Produced via immunoSEQ multiplex PCR; TCRdb's table is partial and in-frame only. Here the sample spans under 95,000 clones, 89% being singletons. The starting material was peripheral blood, obtained on day 0 of AZD1222 vaccination. These receptors came from an adult in good health.

This chain connects TRBV2 to TRBJ2-7, with TRBD1 as a possible D gene (5 bases). Trimming pared 4 bases from V and 6 bases from J, leaving 19 bases between. The V gene's germline CDR1 is SNHLY and CDR2 FYNNEI. This CDR3 comprises 15 residues. Here the CDR3 DNA reads TGTGCCAGCAGTGCGATAGACAGTTTCTTAGTCGAGCAGTACTTC. It yields the protein CASSAIDSFLVEQYF.

The V gene is TRBV12-5, the J gene TRBJ2-2; D ambiguous. This CDR3 contains 13 residues. The V end was cut by 3 bases, the J end by 6 bases, with 8 bases between. Germline CDR1 is LGHNT and CDR2 is FRNRAP. In nucleotides, the CDR3 is TGTGCTAGTGGTTTCCCTGATTCCGGGGAGCTGTTTTTT. It encodes CASGFPDSGELFF.

The J gene is TRBJ1-1, the V gene TRBV30; D not resolved. From germline, CDR1 is GTSNPN and CDR2 SVGIG (reference sequence). This CDR3 is built from 14 residues. V was pared by 5 bases and J by 4 bases, with 17 bases between. The CDR3 bases are TGTGCCTGGCAAGAGGCGGCAATGGGCACTGAAGCTTTCTTT. It encodes CAWQEAAMGTEAFF. The full variable domain, its missing parts supplied by reference TRBV30 and TRBJ1-1, is SQTIHQWPATLVQPVGSPLSLECTVEGTSNPNLYWYRQAAGRGLQLLFYSVGIGQISSEVPQNLSASRPQDRQFILSSKKLLLSDSGFYLCAWQEAAMGTEAFFGQGTRLTVV.

This clone was detected only a few times. This chain connects TRBV12-5 to TRBJ1-5, with TRBD1 matching 8 bases. The CDR3 spans 12 residues. V lost 3 bases to trimming and J lost 13 bases; unmatched junction nucleotides: 5. Germline CDR1 reads LGHNT; CDR2 reads FRNRAP. The CDR3: CASGLRDRPQHF. CDR3 nucleotide sequence: TGTGCTAGTGGTTTACGGGACAGGCCTCAGCATTTT.

The CDR3 coding sequence is TGTGCCAGCAGCCAGGGTAGCGTGATGGGAGAGCAGTACTTC. Translated: CASSQGSVMGEQYF. The V and J genes are TRBV14 and TRBJ2-7; D possibly corresponds to TRBD2 (5 bases). CDR1 SGHDN and CDR2 FVKESK come from the germline V gene. The CDR3 consists of 14 residues. V gave up 3 bases and J gave up 7 bases, with 16 bases separating them.

The chain's CDR3 is CASSQGAGTPYGYTF. In DNA form, the CDR3 reads TGCGCCAGCAGCCAAGGAGCCGGGACCCCTTATGGCTACACCTTC. The V call is TRBV4-3, the J call TRBJ1-2; D may be TRBD1 (5 bases). The CDR3 is 15 amino acids. From germline, CDR1 is LGHNA and CDR2 YSLEER. V was pared by 1 base and J by 5 bases, with 14 bases between.

The V gene is TRBV7-3, the J gene TRBJ1-1, with D hard to call. V lost 2 bases to trimming and J lost 0 bases, with 13 bases between them. This CDR3 comprises 16 residues. Germline values: CDR1 SGHTA, CDR2 FQGTGA. The CDR3 DNA sequence: TGTGCCAGCAGCTTAGTCGGGGAGCCCATGAACACTGAAGCTTTCTTT. Encoded protein: CASSLVGEPMNTEAFF.

About this clone: The junction does not match germline at one end; this may be a read error. In DNA, the CDR3 is TGTGCCAGCAGCCAGGGGAACCGGGCTACAGGTATTTCCTTC. Translated: CASSQGNRATGISF. The rearrangement joins TRBV3-1 (or the pseudogene TRBV3-2) to TRBJ1-2; perhaps TRBD1 as D (5 bases). This CDR3 contains 14 residues. CDR1 and CDR2 (germline): LGHDT, YNNKEL (reference sequence).